This T cell receptor (beta chain) was profiled in a study of cytomegalovirus exposure and HLA in healthy donors (dated by TCRdb to 2016 to 2017). For the wider study: In an earlier analysis of some 550 of the donors, around 290 Gb of sequence data and 117 million unique TCR beta sequences from some 170 million T cells were reported. Genome-wide SNP genotypes for about 65% of the roughly 670 donors were used in a later genetic analysis, which treated that subset as a discovery cohort. The number of typed donors differed by locus: roughly 620-630 for A, B, C, DRB1 and DQB1; roughly 510 for DQA1; 600 to 610 for DPA1; and around 470 for DPB1. Rather than drawing on any new phenotypic data, the later analysis identified candidate immune exposures from TCR beta sequences and the way those sequences occurred across donors. Class I and class II HLA loci were covered by the typing at four-digit resolution. The study profiled the T cell repertoires of around 700 subjects by immunosequencing and related them to cytomegalovirus serostatus. Every repertoire in the discovery cohort had been generated on one and the same sequencing platform. Donor age, sex, ethnicity and CMV serostatus were compiled alongside the repertoire data. A later analysis re-examined previously published TCR beta repertoires from 610 or so donors and added high-resolution HLA genotyping to investigate patterns of TCR occurrence. In an earlier analysis of about 590 of the donors, high-throughput TCR beta sequencing was used to judge whether each TCR beta V gene segment behaved as functional or pseudogenic. Five DR-DQ haplotypes were handled as single units for association and clustering because linkage in the cohort was strong. The genetic ancestry cluster associated with self-reported Caucasian donors included 80% to 90% of the 300 to 450 genotyped donors. To predict cytomegalovirus infection status, the study combined high-throughput TCR immunosequencing, statistical association of individual TCRs with disease status, and machine learning. On average, 235,054 unique TCR beta nucleotide sequences were sequenced per donor among a few hundred genotyped donors of the cohort, with 15% to 20% of those sequences being non-productive. About 300 gigabases of sequencing data and approximately 85 million unique TCR sequences were included in an early release covering roughly 700 HLA-typed donors. The study aimed to test whether cataloging public T cell receptors could reveal signatures of past pathogen exposure. A separate validation cohort of over a hundred different subjects was used in addition to the 666-subject first cohort.

With regard to this clone: It lacks a known antigen. Within one base of it there is no much larger clone, and no base qualities were kept.

Summary of the overall study and its limitations: Several of the top co-occurrence clusters appeared to be linked to parvovirus B19, influenza, CMV and Epstein-Barr virus, according to a later analysis. An earlier analysis of several hundred of the donors showed that most TCR beta V segments appeared in productive rearrangements either about 87% or about 30% of the time, which broadly matched IMGT annotations. Strong co-occurrence of HLA alleles, especially DR and DQ, made assigning TCR associations to individual alleles difficult. Because HLA typing was missing for some donors at each locus, association tests included only the typed subset. Compared with the 666-donor mean, donors in an Asian-associated ancestry cluster had fewer N-insertions in productive TCRs, according to a later genetic analysis. It was suggested by the authors that the approach could potentially be generalized to other disease states and immunological phenotypes. According to a later analysis, most CMV-associated TCR beta chains appeared to be HLA-restricted, and the HLA associations seemed to be driven largely by CMV exposure. The study listed 164 TCR beta chains as associated with cytomegalovirus. The sequencing pipeline was judged likely to have produced a cluster of highly shared sequence variants as a technical artifact. In both the original and validation cohorts, the classifier was reported to diagnose cytomegalovirus status with high specificity and sensitivity. Presence/absence analyses assumed roughly uniform sequencing depth across donors, an assumption that may not hold. At a false discovery rate of 0.05, a later analysis linked 16,000 or so TCR beta sequences to specific HLA alleles. In this cohort, only TCR beta chains were sequenced, and detectable features were limited by the absence of alpha or paired-chain data. According to a later analysis, TCR association rates differed among HLA loci, with DRB1 alleles showing the most associated TCRs and HLA-C alleles showing the fewest. Correlated functional status among segregating V segments might be attributable to linkage disequilibrium, but an unknown experimental factor could not be ruled out. A later genetic analysis associated a missense DCLRE1C variant with V-gene and J-gene trimming of TCR beta chains, and an independent cohort replicated the association. For the cohort, immune exposure information was limited to CMV serostatus. Because counts were too low, about 18 rarely observed V segments, including chromosome 9 orphons, were excluded from the earlier analysis of 500 to 700 of the donors. Most TCR sequences were seen in very few donors, while some public TCRs were found in many individuals. A further reported finding was that TCR beta sequences accurately predicted the HLA-A and HLA-B alleles for most subjects in the first cohort. In a later analysis, HLA-associated TCR beta chains were found to be more clonally expanded and to have lower generation probabilities than equally common non-associated chains. A few of the identified cytomegalovirus-associated TCR beta chains were confirmed in vitro to be specific for cytomegalovirus antigens.

In total, fewer than 750 healthy bone marrow donors made up the cohort. At the time of sampling, every cohort member was nominally healthy, though immune exposures that went unrecorded were likely present. The donor tested CMV seronegative and was one of the 352 seronegative cohort members. A peripheral blood sample was provided by each donor, and peripheral blood mononuclear cells were used for TCR beta sequencing. Genomic DNA extraction from the blood cell samples was performed with the Qiagen DNeasy Blood Extraction Kit. The receptor library was made with the immunoSEQ multiplex PCR assay. A mixture of 60 forward primers for TCR Vbeta segments and 13 reverse primers for TCR Jbeta segments was used in the multiplex PCR. The CDR3 region of rearranged TCR beta genes was amplified from genomic DNA with a multiplex PCR assay. The amplified TCR beta libraries were sequenced on the Illumina HiSeq System as 87-base-pair reads. Per the source publication's procedure: In a later analysis, tens of millions of unique TCR beta chains were counted across the 500 to 700 repertoires, and about 9.9 million of these chains were shared by at least two donors. A nearest-neighbor algorithm error-corrected the raw reads and collapsed the reads into unique sequences, merging closely related sequences to remove PCR and sequencing errors. Alignment of CDR3 sequences to IMGT reference sequences was used to assign V, D and J gene segments. For a sequence to be retained, a match of at least six nucleotides was required to both a V gene segment and a J gene segment. Rearrangements were called productive when the CDR3 lacked stop codons and stayed in frame with V and J; all others were non-productive. Following IMGT convention, CDR3 was defined as the stretch from the second conserved V-encoded cysteine to the conserved J-encoded phenylalanine. The earlier analysis of some 580 of the donors excluded any sequence lacking an unambiguous match to a single V gene segment. An earlier analysis of 550 to 650 of the donors classified V segments as functional when productive rearrangements were above 56.7% and as segregating when the standard deviation between donors was above 5%. A statistical classification framework was built for diagnosing cytomegalovirus status from the catalog of TCR beta chain sequences. In a later analysis, V and J genes were assigned by comparing TCR nucleotide sequences against IMGT/GENE-DB human TR gene sequences. Using the TCRdist pipeline, a later analysis assigned CDR3 sequences along with most-parsimonious VDJ recombination scenarios. In a later analysis, each TCR beta chain was defined by its CDR3 amino acid sequence together with its V-gene family, and reads lacking a unique V-gene family were excluded. To address suspected cross-contamination and a sequencing artifact, a later analysis removed 592 highly shared, low-generation-probability nucleotide sequences. A later analysis calculated a clonal expansion index for each public chain from normalized within-repertoire ranks of inferred template counts. In a later analysis, generation probabilities were computed with a VDJ recombination model fitted to out-of-frame rearrangements, and the resulting probabilities were checked against IGoR. In a later analysis, TCR-TCR, TCR-HLA and TCR-CMV co-occurrence was scored with hypergeometric tests, and a repertoire-size bias correction was applied to TCR pairs. In a later analysis, false discovery rates were estimated by permuting HLA or CMV assignments 20 times. In a later analysis, co-occurring TCRs were grouped with DBSCAN, and TCRdist sequence similarity was added when clustering was performed within HLA-allele-positive subsets. For co-occurrence clustering, repertoires with fewer than 30,000 or more than 120,000 public chains were excluded, along with 5 or 6 repertoires with anomalous nucleotide sharing. Not all clones reach the TCRdb copy of this immuneACCESS table, which keeps in-frame sequences only. Checked studies attribute under half of the gap to unresolved V genes and leave the rest unexplained. The V and J calls and clone size come from that table; D and trimming were worked out from the DNA. This sample holds roughly 120,000 clones; around 80% were observed only once. 0.2% to 0.3% of the sample is taken by the ten largest.

The sequence was collected from a man aged 50-60 years in good health and CMV-seronegative. What was sequenced was PBMCs.

Here is the DNA: TGTGCCAGCAGCTCGACAGGCACCGGGGAGCTGTTTTTT. Translated, it reads CASSSTGTGELFF. The V and J genes are TRBV14 and TRBJ2-2; TRBD1 could be the D gene, as 6 bases match. Trimming takes 5 bases from V and 4 bases from J, and the germline ends sit 8 bases apart. CDR1 and CDR2 were assigned from the germline V gene as SGHDN and FVKESK. The CDR3 spans 13 residues, from the cysteine through the phenylalanine. CDR3 DNA only is kept here, 39 bases in frame from base 1. This CDR3, with the reference TRBV14 and TRBJ2-2 proteins standing in past its ends, gives the full variable domain EAGVTQFPSHSVIEKGQTVTLRCDPISGHDNLYWYRRVMGKEIKFLLHFVKESKQDESGMPNNRFLAERTGGTYSTLKVQPAELEDSGVYFCASSSTGTGELFFGEGSRLTVL.